This entry lists 8 T cell receptor beta chains sequenced from one sample in a study of T cell repertoires in cytomegalovirus infection. TCRdb recomputed calls from the reads with MiXCR, one row per CDR3 protein. The table has about 50,000 distinct CDR3 sequences, around a fifth seen once. The antigens for these receptors are not known. The sequencing used CD8+ T cells from cultured PBMCs, collected from culture after CMV antigen stimulation. These receptors were taken from a human donor in good health (CMV status not recorded). Some clones in this sample may be carry-over from other donors' samples.

The V call is TRBV12-3 or TRBV12-4, the J call TRBJ2-1, with D tentatively TRBD1 (6 bases). The CDR3 has 15 residues. With 6 bases removed from V and 8 bases from J, the gap between germline ends came to 20 bases. The CDR3 region is CASSFNRDTGYEQFF. The CDR3 DNA reads as TGTGCCAGCAGCTTCAACCGGGACACGGGGTATGAGCAGTTCTTC.

The chain uses TRBV7-2 and TRBJ2-5; D unresolved. The CDR3 runs to 13 residues. Germline CDR1 is SGHTA and CDR2 is FQGNSA. Trimming left V 3 bases short and J 5 bases short, with 10 bases between. CDR3 sequence: CASSFSPGETQYF. The CDR3 coding sequence is TGTGCCAGCAGCTTCTCACCTGGGGAGACCCAGTACTTC.

About this clonotype: One junction end does not reproduce the germline sequence, and a read error may be involved. The rearrangement links TRBV19 to TRBJ2-1, with TRBD2 matching 7 bases. Germline V gene data show CDR1 as LNHDA and CDR2 as SQIVND (reference sequence). The length of the CDR3 is 12 residues. CDR3 nucleotides: TGCGCCAGTAGTATATGGGGGGGTTCGCAGTTCTTC. It encodes CASSIWGGSQFF.

The chain joins TRBV5-5 to TRBJ2-5; 7 positions match TRBD2. CDR3 length equals 14 residues. With V trimmed by 2 bases and J by 4 bases, 5 bases remained unmatched. CDR1 is SGHKS and CDR2 is YYEKEE in the germline V gene (reference sequence). In DNA form, the CDR3 reads TGTGCCAGCAGCTTTCAGGTAGCGGGAGAGACCCAGTACTTC. This gives the protein CASSFQVAGETQYF.

This rearrangement joins TRBV6-8 to TRBJ1-2; D unclear. In germline, CDR1 is MNHGY, CDR2 SAAAGT. V shed 2 bases and J shed 2 bases, with 9 bases lying between them. This CDR3 spans 14 amino acids. The CDR3 DNA sequence: TGTGCCAGCAGTTACGGTGGTGGGAACTATGGCTACACCTTC. Amino acid sequence: CASSYGGGNYGYTF.

The chain joins TRBV6-2 or TRBV6-3 to TRBJ2-7; the match to TRBD1 covers 9 bases. Looked up from germline, CDR1 is MNHEY and CDR2 is SVGEGT. There are 15 residues in the CDR3. J gave up 3 bases and V 2 bases, and 5 bases lay outside the gene matches. The CDR3 DNA reads TGTGCCAGCAGTTACAACCGGGACAGGGACTACGAGCAGTACTTC. Translated, it gives CASSYNRDRDYEQYF.

Only a few counts were recorded for this clonotype. The chain couples TRBV6-1 to TRBJ2-7, with D possibly matching TRBD1 (5 bases). The V gene lost 2 bases and the J gene lost 4 bases, with 21 bases spanning the gap. This CDR3 contains 17 residues. Looked up from germline, CDR1 is MNHNS and CDR2 is SASEGT. CDR3 sequence reads: CASSESQSGQGPYEQYF. CDR3 bases: TGTGCCAGCAGTGAATCGCAAAGTGGGCAGGGCCCATACGAGCAGTACTTC.

The chain uses TRBV12-3 or TRBV12-4 and TRBJ2-7; D ambiguous. The CDR3 has 14 amino acids. Trimming cost V 6 bases and J 0 bases, with 12 bases left between them. The CDR3 spells CASSPFGGSYEQYF. DNA of the CDR3: TGTGCCAGCAGCCCGTTTGGCGGCTCCTACGAGCAGTACTTC.